This T cell receptor (beta chain) was recovered during a study of CD8 T cells in Susac syndrome. Findings and caveats of the study: The study's TCR sequencing and HLA analysis covered a relatively small number of individuals, and the study acknowledged this.

Random hexamers were used to reverse transcribe an amount of roughly 0.5 to 1 ug RNA. Multiplex PCR with immunoSEQ amplified the TCR beta CDR3 across 54 Vbeta and 13 Jbeta. TCRdb called the immunoSEQ multiplex PCR reads again in MiXCR, with one record for every CDR3 protein. The table has about 150,000 distinct CDR3 sequences, about 91% seen once. About this clonotype itself: Its antigen is unknown.

CDR3 length: 15 amino acids. V lost 7 bases and J 8 bases, leaving 21 bases between the germline ends. The V gene's germline CDR1 is MNHEY and CDR2 SVGAGI. The authors carried out high-throughput sequencing of TCR beta. They applied it to CD8+ and CD4+ T cells obtained from blood. It was healthy donors who served as the controls, matched for age and sex. What was sequenced was CD4+ T cells from PBMCs. This TCR was sampled from a human donor in good health. The V and J genes are TRBV6-5 and TRBJ2-4; the D gene is possibly TRBD2 (6 bases). In DNA, the CDR3 is TGTGCCAGCACCGACCGGGCGTCCGGGGGACACATTCAGTACTTC. Translating gives CASTDRASGGHIQYF.